Included here is one T cell receptor beta chain sequence, with context. Its specificity is unknown. V shed 2 bases and J shed 6 bases, with 13 bases lying between them. CDR1 and CDR2 from the germline V gene are LGHNA and YSLEER. There are 15 residues in the CDR3. This sample was taken from a study of cytomegalovirus exposure and HLA in healthy donors. Overall study context: In a later analysis, the approximately 110 validation repertoires were reported to have used the same platform as the 600 to 700 first-cohort repertoires.

The data were produced by immunoSEQ multiplex PCR, yet TCRdb's version contains in-frame clones alone and is incomplete. This sample carries about 300,000 clones, roughly 90% of them seen once, and the ten largest clones take around 0.9%. Study observations and caveats: High specificity and sensitivity for cytomegalovirus status were reported for the classifier. The study labeled roughly 160 TCR beta chains cytomegalovirus-associated. Most sequenced TCRs were rare (though some public TCRs occurred in many donors).

The sequencing input was PBMCs. The genes are TRBV4-3 and TRBJ1-4; a possible D gene is TRBD1 (6 bases). The clonotype comes from a young woman in good health and CMV-seronegative. The CDR3 DNA is TGCGCCAGCAGCCAAAGGGGGAGGGGTGATGAAAAACTGTTTTTT. Translating it yields CASSQRGRGDEKLFF.